A selection of T cell receptor beta chains follows, all from one sample in a study of T cell responses to AZD1222 COVID-19 vaccine. TCRdb's copy holds only in-frame clones and misses some; the assay was immunoSEQ multiplex PCR. The sample has 100,000 or so clones, about 90% seen once. The sequenced sample was peripheral blood, obtained on day 0 of AZD1222 vaccination. The receptors here all came from an adult in good health. CDR3s include the opening cysteine and the closing phenylalanine or tryptophan. The D gene is left open where the match is weak. Clone size is not always given. Where it is, it says once, few, many or a class for expanded clones.

j_call cdr3_length d_call v_call clone_size cdr3_nt cdr3_aa
TRBJ2-7 13 . TRBV4-1 . TGCGCCAGCAGCTTGATCCCGGGCGACGAGCAGTACTTC CASSLIPGDEQYF
TRBJ1-5 14 TRBD1 TRBV19 . TGTGCCAGTAGCCGGGGGACAGTCGATCAGCCCCAGCATTTT CASSRGTVDQPQHF
TRBJ1-1 18 TRBD1 TRBV3-1/TRBV3-2 . TGTGCCAGCAGCCAAGGTCCGACAGGGGGTCGTCAGGACACTGAAGCTTTCTTT CASSQGPTGGRQDTEAFF
TRBJ1-1 13 . TRBV28 . TGTGCCAGCAGGTGGGGGTCAAACACTGAAGCTTTCTTT CASRWGSNTEAFF
TRBJ2-7 14 TRBD2 TRBV6-5 . TGTGCCAGCAGACTAGCGGGAGGTCCCCCCGAGCAGTACTTC CASRLAGGPPEQYF
TRBJ2-3 15 TRBD2 TRBV4-1 . TGCGCCAGCAGCCATTTAGCGGGGCTGACAGATACGCAGTATTTT CASSHLAGLTDTQYF
TRBJ2-5 13 . TRBV5-1 . TGCGCCAGCAGCTTGACTGTTCGAGAGACCCAGTACTTC CASSLTVRETQYF
TRBJ1-2 17 . TRBV11-2 . TGTGCCAGCAGCTCCCTTCAGGGAGGGAAGGCTGCCTATGGCTACACCTTC CASSSLQGGKAAYGYTF
TRBJ1-2 12 . TRBV30 . TGTGCCTGGAGTACAGCCTTCTATGGCTACACCTTC CAWSTAFYGYTF
TRBJ2-2 16 TRBD2 TRBV12-5 . TGTGCTAGTGCCTCAATAGCGGGTACGAACACCGGGGAGCTGTTTTTT CASASIAGTNTGELFF
TRBJ1-1 15 TRBD1 TRBV6-5 . TGTGCCAGCAGTCGAGAACAGGGGTTGAACACTGAAGCTTTCTTT CASSREQGLNTEAFF
TRBJ2-7 12 . TRBV5-6 few TGTGCCAGCAGCTTGGGGAACTACGAGCAGTACTTC CASSLGNYEQYF
TRBJ2-2 17 TRBD1 TRBV10-3 once TGTGCCATCAGTGAGCCGGACAGGGGGCTTCACGCCGGGGAGCTGTTTTTT CAISEPDRGLHAGELFF
TRBJ1-1 13 . TRBV2 . TGTGCCAGCAGTGTCCTCACAAACACTGAAGCTTTCTTT CASSVLTNTEAFF
TRBJ2-1 17 TRBD1 TRBV19 . TGTGCCAGTACCTCTATAGGGGGACAGAGTCGATACAATGAGCAGTTCTTC CASTSIGGQSRYNEQFF
TRBJ1-2 14 . TRBV5-6 . TGTGCCAGCACCGGCCGGGACAACAACTATGGCTACACCTTC CASTGRDNNYGYTF
TRBJ1-1 13 . TRBV18 . TGTGCCAGCTCACCCAATCTTTCCCCTGAAGCTTTCTTT CASSPNLSPEAFF
TRBJ1-3 16 . TRBV6-5 . TGTGCCAGCAGTTTATCGTGGGGCCTCTCTGGAAACACCATATATTTT CASSLSWGLSGNTIYF
TRBJ2-2 16 TRBD2 TRBV10-3 . TGTGCCATCACCAAGACTAGCGGGAGGAACACCGGGGAGCTGTTTTTT CAITKTSGRNTGELFF
TRBJ1-3 15 . TRBV11-2 . TGTGCCAGCAGCTTTAACAGGGATTCTGGAAACACCATATATTTT CASSFNRDSGNTIYF
TRBJ1-4 13 . TRBV7-9 . TGTGCCAGCAGCCTTAGGGGTGGAGAAAAACTGTTTTTT CASSLRGGEKLFF
TRBJ1-5 13 TRBD1 TRBV5-8 . TGTGCCAGCCGGGACAGGGGGGATCAGCCCCAGCATTTT CASRDRGDQPQHF
TRBJ1-3 13 . TRBV4-2 . TGTGCCGTAACCGGGGGAGCTGGAAACACCATATATTTT CAVTGGAGNTIYF
TRBJ2-7 16 TRBD1 TRBV5-4 . TGTGCCAGCAGCTTGGGTATGCCCGGACAGGGCTACGAGCAGTACTTC CASSLGMPGQGYEQYF